The rows below give T cell receptor beta chains drawn from one sample of a study of OX40 agonist ivuxolimab in advanced cancers. TCRdb's table, derived via immunoSEQ multiplex PCR, lists solely in-frame clones and lacks some. The table lists roughly 70,000 clones, about four fifths of them singletons. Material: CD4+ or CD8+ T cells sorted from blood, obtained in a trial of the OX40 agonist ivuxolimab. The source of these receptors is an adult with an advanced solid tumor such as melanoma, head and neck, liver or kidney cancer. Each CDR3 is given with its conserved first and last residue. Not every row has a clone size; where given, it reads once, few, many or a size class.

clone_size	v_call	j_call	cdr3_length	cdr3_aa
NA	TRBV5-1	TRBJ2-5	14	CASSSRQNQETQYF
NA	TRBV9	TRBJ2-1	14	CASSVAHRNNEQFF
NA	TRBV29-1	TRBJ2-1	13	CSVEPAGGYEQFF
NA	TRBV7-2	TRBJ1-4	13	CASSRYRSEKLFF
NA	TRBV29-1	TRBJ1-5	15	CSVGDGPFSNQPQHF
NA	TRBV6-5	TRBJ1-2	14	CASRSNSLSYGYTF
NA	TRBV6-5	TRBJ1-1	15	CASSQGQWGTEEAFF
once	TRBV5-4	TRBJ2-1	16	CASSSRGLGAYNEQFF
NA	TRBV6-4	TRBJ2-3	14	CASSDGGPADTQYF
few	TRBV2	TRBJ1-2	15	CASSEASAEYYGYTF
once	TRBV7-6	TRBJ1-2	16	CASSSSPGQGKGGYTF
NA	TRBV28	TRBJ2-1	16	CASSSAGTSGHNEQFF
NA	TRBV30	TRBJ2-5	13	CAWSVLRGETQYF
NA	TRBV18	TRBJ1-1	17	CASSPPRGITSNTEAFF
NA	TRBV6-4	TRBJ1-2	14	CASSYSRGLDGYTF
NA	TRBV19	TRBJ1-2	13	CASRHSGESGYTF
NA	TRBV7-9	TRBJ2-7	14	CASSLGQGASEQYF
few	TRBV30	TRBJ2-6	17	CAWRRGRLVSGANVLTF
NA	TRBV7-8	TRBJ1-1	16	CASSLAQGDMNTEAFF
few	TRBV5-1	TRBJ1-5	15	CASSSTGGSNQPQHF
NA	TRBV2	TRBJ1-1	11	CASSEYTEAFF
few	TRBV5-1	TRBJ1-3	16	CASSLVGLDSGNTIYF
NA	TRBV4-2	TRBJ2-5	16	CASSQGGSGGQETQYF
NA	TRBV2	TRBJ2-5	14	CASSTGPTQETQYF
NA	TRBV5-1	TRBJ2-5	17	CASSSGSSPGPQETQYF
NA	TRBV7-2	TRBJ2-1	15	CASSDSGGAGYEQFF
few	TRBV5-8	TRBJ2-5	15	CASSRRTSARGTQYF
NA	TRBV7-3	TRBJ1-2	14	CASSSRDTLYGYTF